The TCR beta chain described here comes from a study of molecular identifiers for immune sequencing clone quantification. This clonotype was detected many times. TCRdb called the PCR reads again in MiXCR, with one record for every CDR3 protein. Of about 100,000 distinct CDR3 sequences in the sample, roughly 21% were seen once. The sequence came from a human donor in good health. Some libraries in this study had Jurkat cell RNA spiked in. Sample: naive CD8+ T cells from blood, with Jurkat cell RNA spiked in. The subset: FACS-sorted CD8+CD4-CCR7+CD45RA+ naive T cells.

CDR3 nucleotide sequence: TGTGCCAGCAGCTTTACGGGCCACGAGCAGTACTTC. Protein sequence: CASSFTGHEQYF. V and J are TRBV5-5 and TRBJ2-7; D is unclear. V was pared by 2 bases and J by 5 bases, with 8 bases between. Germline V lookup: CDR1 SGHKS, CDR2 YYEKEE (reference sequence). This CDR3 has 12 residues.